This TCR beta chain was recorded in a study of EBV T-cell therapy then PD-1 blockade in nasopharyngeal carcinoma. The sample's time point: 266 days after commencement of treatment, after nivolumab therapy. Treatment reported: AdE1-LMPpoly-expanded autologous EBV-specific T-cell therapy followed by anti-PD-1 nivolumab. Of note for this clone: Its antigen is not known.

This CDR3 spans 12 amino acids. Profiled with immunoSEQ multiplex PCR; TCRdb holds only in-frame clones, not every one. Among around 20,000 clones listed, around 80% were seen once. The clonotype was recovered from a middle-aged man with nasopharyngeal carcinoma. The J gene is TRBJ1-2, the V gene TRBV21-1; whether TRBD1, the table's D call, matches the DNA was not checked. TRBV21-1 has pseudogene status. Sequenced material: CD8+ T cells from blood, taken at roughly day 280 from a patient whose treatment included autologous EBV-specific T cells and nivolumab. The CDR3 DNA follows: TGTGCCAGCAGCCGGGACAGCGGTGGCTACACCTTC. Translated, it gives CASSRDSGGYTF.